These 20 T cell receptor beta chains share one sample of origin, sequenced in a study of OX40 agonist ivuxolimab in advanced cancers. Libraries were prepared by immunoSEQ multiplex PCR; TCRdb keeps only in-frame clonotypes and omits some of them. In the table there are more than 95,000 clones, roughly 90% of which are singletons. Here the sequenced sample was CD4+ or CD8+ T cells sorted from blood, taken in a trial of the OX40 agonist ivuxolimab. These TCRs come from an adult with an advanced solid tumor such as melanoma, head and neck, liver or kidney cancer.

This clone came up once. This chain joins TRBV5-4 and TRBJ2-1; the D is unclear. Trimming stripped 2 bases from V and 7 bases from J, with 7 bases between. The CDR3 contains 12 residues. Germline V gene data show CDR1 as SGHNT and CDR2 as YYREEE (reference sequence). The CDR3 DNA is TGTGCCAGCAGCTTAACTGTTAATGAGCAGTTCTTC. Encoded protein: CASSLTVNEQFF.

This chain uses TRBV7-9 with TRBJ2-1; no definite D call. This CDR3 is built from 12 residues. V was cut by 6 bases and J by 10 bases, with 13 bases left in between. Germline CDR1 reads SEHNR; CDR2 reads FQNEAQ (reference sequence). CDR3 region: CASSRSLGEQFF. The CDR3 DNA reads TGTGCCAGCAGTAGATCCCTTGGGGAGCAGTTCTTC.

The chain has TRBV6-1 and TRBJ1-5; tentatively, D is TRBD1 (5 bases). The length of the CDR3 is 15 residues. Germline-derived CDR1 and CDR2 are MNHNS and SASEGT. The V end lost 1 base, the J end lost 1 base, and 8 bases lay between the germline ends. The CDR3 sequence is CASSEGQTSNQPQHF. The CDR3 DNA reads TGTGCCAGCAGTGAAGGACAGACGAGCAATCAGCCCCAGCATTTT.

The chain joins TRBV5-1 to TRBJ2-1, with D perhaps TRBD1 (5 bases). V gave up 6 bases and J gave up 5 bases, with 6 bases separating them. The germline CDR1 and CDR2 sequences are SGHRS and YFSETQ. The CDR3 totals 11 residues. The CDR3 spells CASKGDNEQFF. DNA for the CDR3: TGCGCCAGCAAAGGGGACAATGAGCAGTTCTTC.

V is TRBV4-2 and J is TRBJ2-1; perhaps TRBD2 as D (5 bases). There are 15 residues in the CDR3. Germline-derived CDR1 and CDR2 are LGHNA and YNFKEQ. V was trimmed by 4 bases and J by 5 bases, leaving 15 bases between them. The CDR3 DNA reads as TGTGCCAGCAGCCGCAAACTAGTGCAAGACAATGAGCAGTTCTTC. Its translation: CASSRKLVQDNEQFF.

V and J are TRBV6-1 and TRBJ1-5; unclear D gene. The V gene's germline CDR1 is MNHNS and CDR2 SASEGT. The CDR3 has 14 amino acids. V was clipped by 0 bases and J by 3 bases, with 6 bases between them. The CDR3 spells CASSEAGLNQPQHF. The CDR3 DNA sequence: TGTGCCAGCAGTGAAGCCGGTCTCAATCAGCCCCAGCATTTT.

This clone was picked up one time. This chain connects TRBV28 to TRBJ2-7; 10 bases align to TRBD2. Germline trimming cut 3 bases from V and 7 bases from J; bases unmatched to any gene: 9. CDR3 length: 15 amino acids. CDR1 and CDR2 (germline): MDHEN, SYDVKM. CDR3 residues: CASSFSSGGPREQYF. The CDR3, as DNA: TGTGCCAGCAGTTTTTCTAGCGGGGGTCCTAGGGAGCAGTACTTC.

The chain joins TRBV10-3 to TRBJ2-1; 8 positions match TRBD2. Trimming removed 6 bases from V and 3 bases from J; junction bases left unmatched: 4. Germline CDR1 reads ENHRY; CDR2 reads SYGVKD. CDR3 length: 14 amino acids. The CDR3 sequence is CAIRGTSLYNEQFF. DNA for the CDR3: TGTGCCATCAGAGGGACTAGTCTCTACAATGAGCAGTTCTTC.

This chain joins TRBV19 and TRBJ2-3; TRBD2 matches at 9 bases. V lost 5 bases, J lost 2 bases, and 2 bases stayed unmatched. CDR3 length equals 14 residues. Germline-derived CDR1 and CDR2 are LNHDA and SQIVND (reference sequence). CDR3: CASSLAGHTDTQYF. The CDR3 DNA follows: TGTGCCAGTAGTCTAGCGGGGCACACAGATACGCAGTATTTT.

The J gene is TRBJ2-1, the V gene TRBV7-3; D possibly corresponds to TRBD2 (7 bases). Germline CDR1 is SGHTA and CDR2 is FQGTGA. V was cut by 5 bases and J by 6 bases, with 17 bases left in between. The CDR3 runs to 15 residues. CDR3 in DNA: TGTGCCAGCAGCCTCGGGGGGCAAATAGGCAATGAGCAGTTCTTC. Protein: CASSLGGQIGNEQFF.

Written as DNA, the CDR3 is TGTGCCAGCAGCCGTACAGGGGGAACCGGGGAGCTGTTTTTT. Translation gives CASSRTGGTGELFF. The chain employs TRBV5-4 and TRBJ2-2; TRBD1 matches 8 bases. V lost 4 bases to trimming and J lost 5 bases; unmatched junction nucleotides: 4. The V gene's germline CDR1 is SGHNT and CDR2 YYREEE (reference sequence). CDR3 length equals 14 residues.

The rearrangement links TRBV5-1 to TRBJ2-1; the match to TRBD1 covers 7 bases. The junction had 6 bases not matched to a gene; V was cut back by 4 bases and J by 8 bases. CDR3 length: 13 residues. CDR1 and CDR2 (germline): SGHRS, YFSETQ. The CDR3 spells CASSQDRPHEQFF. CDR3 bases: TGCGCCAGCAGCCAGGACAGGCCTCATGAGCAGTTCTTC.

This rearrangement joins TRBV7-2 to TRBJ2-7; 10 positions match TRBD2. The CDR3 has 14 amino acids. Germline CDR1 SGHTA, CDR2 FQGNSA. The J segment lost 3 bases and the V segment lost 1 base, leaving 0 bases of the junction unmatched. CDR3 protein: CASSLVAGGYEQYF. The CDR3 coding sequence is TGTGCCAGCAGCTTAGTAGCGGGGGGCTACGAGCAGTACTTC.

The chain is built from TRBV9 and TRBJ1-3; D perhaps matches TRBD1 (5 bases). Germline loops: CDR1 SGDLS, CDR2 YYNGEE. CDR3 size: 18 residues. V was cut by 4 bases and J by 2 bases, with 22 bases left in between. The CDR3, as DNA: TGTGCCAGCAGCACCGACCCGGGGGGGACGGAGACTGGAAACACCATATATTTT. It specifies CASSTDPGGTETGNTIYF.

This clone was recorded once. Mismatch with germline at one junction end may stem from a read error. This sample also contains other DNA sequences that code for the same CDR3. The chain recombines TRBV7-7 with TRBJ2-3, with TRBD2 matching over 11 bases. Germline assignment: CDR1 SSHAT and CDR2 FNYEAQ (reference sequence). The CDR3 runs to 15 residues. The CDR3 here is CASSLAGGSTDTQYF. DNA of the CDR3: TGTGCTAGCAGTCTAGCGGGGGGAAGCACAGATACGCAGTATTTT.

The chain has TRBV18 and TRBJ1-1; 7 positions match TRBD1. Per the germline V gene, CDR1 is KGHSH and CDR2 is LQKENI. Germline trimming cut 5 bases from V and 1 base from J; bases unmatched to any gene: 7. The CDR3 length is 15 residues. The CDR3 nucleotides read TGTGCCAGCTCATCGACAGGGAGGGAGAACACTGAAGCTTTCTTT. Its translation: CASSSTGRENTEAFF.

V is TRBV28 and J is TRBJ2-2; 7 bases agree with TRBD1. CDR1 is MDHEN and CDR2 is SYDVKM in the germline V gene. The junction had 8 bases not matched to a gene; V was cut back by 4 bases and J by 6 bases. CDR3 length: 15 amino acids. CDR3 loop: CASSSPQDRAGELFF. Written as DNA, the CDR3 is TGTGCCAGCAGTTCCCCTCAAGACAGGGCCGGGGAGCTGTTTTTT.

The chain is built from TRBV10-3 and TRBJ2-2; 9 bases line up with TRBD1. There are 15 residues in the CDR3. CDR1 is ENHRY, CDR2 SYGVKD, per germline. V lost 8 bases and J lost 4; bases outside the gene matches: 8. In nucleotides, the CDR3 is TGTGCCATCGGTTCCGGGACAGGGATCACCGGGGAGCTGTTTTTT. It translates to CAIGSGTGITGELFF.

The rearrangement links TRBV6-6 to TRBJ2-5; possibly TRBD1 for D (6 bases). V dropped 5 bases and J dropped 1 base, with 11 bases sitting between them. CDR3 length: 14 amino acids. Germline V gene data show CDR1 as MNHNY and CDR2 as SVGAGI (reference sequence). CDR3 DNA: TGTGCCAGCAGTACCGGACAGCTCCAAGAGACCCAGTACTTC. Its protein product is CASSTGQLQETQYF.

The CDR3 spells CPNDRQQPATNEKLFF. CDR3 sequence (DNA): TGTCCCAACGACAGACAGCAACCTGCAACTAATGAAAAACTGTTTTTT. V usage is TRBV21-1 and J usage is TRBJ1-4; no DNA check was done on the table's D call, TRBD1. TRBV21-1 is a pseudogene. The CDR3 extends over 16 amino acids.